The 22 T cell receptor beta chains given below trace back to one sample, sequenced in a study of early stage breast cancer tumors. Sequencing used immunoSEQ multiplex PCR; TCRdb keeps in-frame clones, though not all of them. The sample lists some 28,000 clones; about three fifths were seen once. Sequencing was done on a sample of breast tumor tissue. The receptors shown here come from a person aged 50-59 years with breast cancer.

J is TRBJ2-2 and V is TRBV2; the match to TRBD2 covers 12 bases. Germline V CDR1 and CDR2: SNHLY, FYNNEI. The CDR3 runs 15 residues. V gave up 9 bases and J gave up 3 bases; unmatched junction bases: 5. CDR3 nucleotide sequence: TGTGCCAGACAGACTAGCGGGAGTTACACCGGGGAGCTGTTTTTT. Translating it yields CARQTSGSYTGELFF.

V is TRBV7-8 and J is TRBJ1-4; 7 bases match TRBD1. After removal of 5 bases from V and 7 bases from J, the junction contained 4 bases not matched to a gene. CDR3 length: 13 amino acids. From germline, CDR1 is SGHVS and CDR2 FQNEAQ. The CDR3 DNA reads as TGTGCCAGCAGCCAGGACAGGAGTGAAAAACTGTTTTTT. This sequence encodes CASSQDRSEKLFF. Filled out from reference TRBV7-8 and TRBJ1-4, the complete variable domain reads GAGVSQSPRYKVAKRGQDVALRCDPISGHVSLFWYQQALGQGPEFLTYFQNEAQLDKSGLPSDRFFAERPEGSVSTLKIQRTQQEDSAVYLCASSQDRSEKLFFGSGTQLSVL.

This clone has a handful of counts. This chain uses TRBV9 with TRBJ1-1, with D perhaps TRBD1 (6 bases). Trimming pared 0 bases from V and 5 bases from J, leaving 14 bases between. This CDR3 region has 15 residues. The germline V gene encodes CDR1 SGDLS and CDR2 YYNGEE. The CDR3 DNA follows: TGTGCCAGCAGCGTAGCTTCGACAGGATGGACTGAAGCTTTCTTT. As protein: CASSVASTGWTEAFF.

V is TRBV5-6 and J is TRBJ2-5; possible D gene TRBD2, 7 bases. This CDR3 region has 15 residues. V lost 2 bases to trimming and J lost 0 bases, with 11 bases between them. In germline, CDR1 is SGHDT, CDR2 YYEEEE. CDR3 DNA: TGTGCCAGCAGCTTTGAGCGGGACAACCAAGAGACCCAGTACTTC. This translates into CASSFERDNQETQYF.

The chain couples TRBV7-2 to TRBJ1-2, with 10 bases lining up with TRBD1. The germline gives CDR1 SGHTA, CDR2 FQGNSA. The CDR3 has 14 residues. Germline trimming cut 5 bases from V and 2 bases from J; bases unmatched to any gene: 2. The CDR3 spells CASSRTGGNYGYTF. As DNA, the CDR3 is TGTGCCAGCAGCCGGACAGGGGGGAACTATGGCTACACCTTC. Full variable domain (missing parts from reference TRBV7-2 and TRBJ1-2): GAGVSQSPSNKVTEKGKDVELRCDPISGHTALYWYRQSLGQGLEFLIYFQGNSAPDKSGLPSDRFSAERTGGSVSTLTIQRTQQEDSAVYLCASSRTGGNYGYTFGSGTRLTVV.

The chain employs TRBV30 and TRBJ1-5; 7 nucleotides line up with TRBD1. V gave up 5 bases and J gave up 4 bases; unmatched junction bases: 5. The V gene's germline CDR1 is GTSNPN and CDR2 SVGIG (reference sequence). The CDR3 loop spans 13 amino acids. This CDR3 is CAWAGQVNQPQHF. As DNA, the CDR3 is TGTGCCTGGGCAGGACAGGTTAATCAGCCCCAGCATTTT.

There are a few counts of this clone. The chain carries TRBV7-2 and TRBJ1-2; D gene unclear. V lost 2 bases to trimming and J lost 0 bases, with 10 bases between them. The CDR3 consists of 15 residues. Germline CDR1 and CDR2: SGHTA and FQGNSA. CDR3 sequence: CASSLNSRANYGYTF. The CDR3 bases are TGTGCCAGCAGCTTAAACAGCAGAGCTAACTATGGCTACACCTTC.

This clone appeared a few times. V usage is TRBV11-2 and J usage is TRBJ2-7; D is undetermined. The CDR3 loop spans 11 amino acids. Per germline, CDR1 SGHAT and CDR2 FQNNGV. V gave up 0 bases and J gave up 4 bases, with 1 base separating them. The CDR3 DNA is TGTGCCAGCAGCTTAGAATACGAGCAGTACTTC. Protein sequence: CASSLEYEQYF.

This chain links TRBV6-5 with TRBJ1-6; D remains ambiguous. The V and J ends lost 5 bases and 9 bases respectively, with 17 bases between them. CDR1 and CDR2 from the germline V gene are MNHEY and SVGAGI. This CDR3 contains 15 residues. CDR3 sequence (DNA): TGTGCCAGCAGTCAACCTCAGACGCTGGGTTCACCCCTCCACTTT. The encoded protein is CASSQPQTLGSPLHF.

This sequence joins TRBV19 and TRBJ1-5; D remains unclear. V dropped 3 bases and J dropped 3 bases, with 9 bases sitting between them. From germline, CDR1 is LNHDA and CDR2 SQIVND (reference sequence). The CDR3 covers 14 residues. CDR3 sequence reads: CASSMGRINQPQHF. CDR3 DNA sequence: TGTGCCAGTAGTATGGGTAGAATCAATCAGCCCCAGCATTTT.

This rearrangement joins TRBV7-3 to TRBJ2-1; 8 nucleotides align to TRBD2. Trimming cost V 2 bases and J 9 bases; bases outside gene matches: 9. The CDR3 contains 15 residues. Per germline, CDR1 SGHTA and CDR2 FQGTGA. CDR3 loop: CASSLGGAGVGEQFF. CDR3 DNA: TGTGCCAGCAGCTTAGGGGGAGCGGGAGTAGGTGAGCAGTTCTTC.

This clone was picked up many times. This chain joins TRBV19 and TRBJ1-4; tentative D call: TRBD1 (6 bases). V was shortened by 4 bases and J by 4 bases, with 16 bases between the two germline ends. The CDR3 spans 16 residues. Germline loops: CDR1 LNHDA, CDR2 SQIVND (reference sequence). This chain's CDR3 is CASSSSRQEFNEKLFF. The CDR3 DNA reads TGTGCCAGTAGTAGTTCTCGACAGGAATTTAATGAAAAACTGTTTTTT.

CDR3 DNA sequence: TGTGCCAGCAGTCCTCGGGGGGGCTCCTACAATGAGCAGTTCTTC. It specifies CASSPRGGSYNEQFF. This chain joins TRBV2 and TRBJ2-1, with TRBD2 matching 8 bases. Trimming cost V 5 bases and J 0 bases; bases outside gene matches: 3. This CDR3 region has 15 residues. Germline lookup yields CDR1 SNHLY and CDR2 FYNNEI.

This chain connects TRBV11-2 to TRBJ1-2; unclear D gene. V lost 3 bases and J 3 bases, leaving 8 bases between the germline ends. CDR3 length equals 13 residues. CDR1 and CDR2 from the germline V gene are SGHAT and FQNNGV. The CDR3 bases are TGTGCCAGCAGCTTTCTCGATGACTATGGCTACACCTTC. As protein: CASSFLDDYGYTF.

This clone was counted only a few times. This chain joins TRBV7-6 and TRBJ1-1; TRBD1 matches 8 bases. CDR3 length: 15 residues. Per the germline V gene, CDR1 is SGHVS and CDR2 is FNYEAQ. Germline trimming cut 3 bases from V and 4 bases from J; bases unmatched to any gene: 7. CDR3 region: CASSFQTGESTEAFF. CDR3 DNA sequence: TGTGCCAGCAGCTTTCAGACAGGGGAGAGCACTGAAGCTTTCTTT. Filled out from reference TRBV7-6 and TRBJ1-1, the complete variable domain reads GAGVSQSPRYKVTKRGQDVALRCDPISGHVSLYWYRQALGQGPEFLTYFNYEAQQDKSGLPNDRFSAERPEGSISTLTIQRTEQRDSAMYRCASSFQTGESTEAFFGQGTRLTVV.

The chain carries TRBV7-3 and TRBJ1-2; D remains ambiguous. V was cut by 5 bases and J by 7 bases, with 14 bases left in between. In germline, CDR1 is SGHTA, CDR2 FQGTGA. This CDR3 has 13 amino acids. CDR3 sequence (DNA): TGTGCCAGCAGCCCCGACGGTGCGGGTGGCTACACCTTC. It translates to CASSPDGAGGYTF.

CDR3 residues: CASSLGLKETQYF. Here the CDR3 DNA reads TGCGCCAGCAGCCTGGGACTGAAAGAGACCCAGTACTTC. The V gene is TRBV4-1, the J gene TRBJ2-5, with D perhaps TRBD2 (6 bases). V shed 4 bases and J shed 3 bases, with 9 bases lying between them. The CDR3 loop spans 13 amino acids. Germline V gene data show CDR1 as MGHRA and CDR2 as YSYEKL.

CDR3 DNA sequence: TGTGCCAGCAGCTTAGCGAAAGGGAGGGGAGAGTACGAGCAGTACTTC. Residues: CASSLAKGRGEYEQYF. The V and J genes are TRBV11-2 and TRBJ2-7, with 7 nucleotides matching TRBD2. The CDR3 totals 16 residues. The ends lost 1 base at V and 4 bases at J; junction bases unmatched: 10. The germline CDR1 and CDR2 sequences are SGHAT and FQNNGV.

The V call is TRBV5-1, the J call TRBJ2-5, with a tentative D call TRBD2 (5 bases). Trimming took off 0 bases at V and 4 bases at J, with 10 bases between the two ends. Germline loops: CDR1 SGHRS, CDR2 YFSETQ. The CDR3 covers 14 residues. The CDR3 reads CASSLAGNRETQYF. The DNA of the CDR3 is TGCGCCAGCAGCTTGGCCGGGAATCGAGAGACCCAGTACTTC.

The CDR3 spells CASSPSAGHAYEQYF. The CDR3 region has the DNA TGTGCCAGCAGCCCCTCGGCGGGACACGCCTACGAGCAGTACTTC. The chain links TRBV6-5 to TRBJ2-7; D possibly uses TRBD1 or TRBD2 (6 bases each). The CDR3 loop spans 15 amino acids. The V end was cut by 6 bases, the J end by 2 bases, with 17 bases between. The germline CDR1 and CDR2 sequences are MNHEY and SVGAGI.

This rearrangement joins TRBV4-2 to TRBJ2-1; D gene unclear. This CDR3 is built from 15 residues. Trimming stripped 3 bases from V and 6 bases from J, with 15 bases between. Germline assignment: CDR1 LGHNA and CDR2 YNFKEQ. The CDR3 spells CASSQAQAAINEQFF. The CDR3 bases are TGTGCCAGCAGCCAGGCCCAGGCCGCCATCAATGAGCAGTTCTTC.

This chain uses TRBV29-1 with TRBJ2-3, with 14 bases fitting TRBD2. This CDR3 spans 15 amino acids. Germline assignment: CDR1 SQVTM and CDR2 ANQGSEA. V dropped 3 bases and J dropped 1; count of bases not matched to a gene: 0. CDR3 sequence: CSVEGLAGGTDTQYF. The CDR3, as DNA: TGCAGCGTTGAGGGACTAGCGGGAGGCACAGATACGCAGTATTTT.